This T cell receptor (beta chain) was retrieved from a study of CD8 T cells in ankylosing spondylitis. General study points: Relatively scarce in peripheral blood, disease-linked clones were CD8+. For ankylosing spondylitis blood, a TCR beta motif of seven to nine highly homologous variants appeared characteristic. Reportedly, matched ankylosing spondylitis synovial fluid was significantly enriched for disease-linked clones.

Each CDR3 protein is one row after TCRdb ran MiXCR on the 5' RACE reads. The profile shows 250,000 to 400,000 distinct CDR3 sequences, 11% of them singletons. Germline V gene data show CDR1 as LGHDT and CDR2 as YNNKEL (reference sequence). Trimming shortened V by 5 bases and J by 6 bases, and 14 bases separated the two germline ends. This CDR3 spans 13 amino acids. This clonotype was observed at least ten times. The antigen is not known. The origin of this receptor is a female donor with ankylosing spondylitis or in good health (not recorded which). Sequenced sample: blood, either unsorted or a sorted T cell fraction (not recorded which). The V and J genes are TRBV3-1 and TRBJ2-7; no firm D call. This chain's CDR3 is CASSGSGWTEQYF. CDR3 DNA sequence: TGTGCCAGCAGCGGCTCTGGTTGGACCGAGCAGTACTTC.